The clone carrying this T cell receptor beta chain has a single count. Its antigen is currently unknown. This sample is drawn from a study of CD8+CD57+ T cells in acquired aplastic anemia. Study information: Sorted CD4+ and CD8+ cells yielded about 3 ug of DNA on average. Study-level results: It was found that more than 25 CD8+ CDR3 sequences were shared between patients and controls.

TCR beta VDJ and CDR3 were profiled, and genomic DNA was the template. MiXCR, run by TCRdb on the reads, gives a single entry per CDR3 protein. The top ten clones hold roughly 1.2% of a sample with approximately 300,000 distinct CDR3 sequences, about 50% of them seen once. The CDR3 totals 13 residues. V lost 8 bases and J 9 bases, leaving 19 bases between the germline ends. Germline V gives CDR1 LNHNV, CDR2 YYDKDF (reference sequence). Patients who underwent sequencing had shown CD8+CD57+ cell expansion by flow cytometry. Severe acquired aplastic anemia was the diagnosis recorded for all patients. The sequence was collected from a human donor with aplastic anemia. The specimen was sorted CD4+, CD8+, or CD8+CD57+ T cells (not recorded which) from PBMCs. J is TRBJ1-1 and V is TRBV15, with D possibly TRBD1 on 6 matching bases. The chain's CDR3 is CATGNRDTPKAFF. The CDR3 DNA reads TGTGCCACCGGCAACCGGGACACACCAAAAGCTTTCTTT.